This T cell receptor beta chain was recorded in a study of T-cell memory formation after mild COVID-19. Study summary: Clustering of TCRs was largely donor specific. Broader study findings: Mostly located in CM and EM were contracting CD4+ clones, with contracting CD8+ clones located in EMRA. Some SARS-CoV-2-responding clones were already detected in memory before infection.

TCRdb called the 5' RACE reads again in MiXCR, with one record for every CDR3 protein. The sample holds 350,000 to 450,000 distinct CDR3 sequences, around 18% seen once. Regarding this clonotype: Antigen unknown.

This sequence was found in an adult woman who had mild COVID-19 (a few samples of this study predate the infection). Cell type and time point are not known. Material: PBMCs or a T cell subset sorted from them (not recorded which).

CDR3 DNA sequence: TGCGCCAGCAGCCAAACGGGACTAGCGCTGCAGTTCTTC. Protein: CASSQTGLALQFF. The V and J genes are TRBV4-1 and TRBJ2-1, with 10 bases identical to TRBD2. The CDR3 loop spans 13 amino acids. CDR1 MGHRA and CDR2 YSYEKL come from the germline V gene. Trimming removed 2 bases from V and 12 bases from J; junction bases left unmatched: 4.